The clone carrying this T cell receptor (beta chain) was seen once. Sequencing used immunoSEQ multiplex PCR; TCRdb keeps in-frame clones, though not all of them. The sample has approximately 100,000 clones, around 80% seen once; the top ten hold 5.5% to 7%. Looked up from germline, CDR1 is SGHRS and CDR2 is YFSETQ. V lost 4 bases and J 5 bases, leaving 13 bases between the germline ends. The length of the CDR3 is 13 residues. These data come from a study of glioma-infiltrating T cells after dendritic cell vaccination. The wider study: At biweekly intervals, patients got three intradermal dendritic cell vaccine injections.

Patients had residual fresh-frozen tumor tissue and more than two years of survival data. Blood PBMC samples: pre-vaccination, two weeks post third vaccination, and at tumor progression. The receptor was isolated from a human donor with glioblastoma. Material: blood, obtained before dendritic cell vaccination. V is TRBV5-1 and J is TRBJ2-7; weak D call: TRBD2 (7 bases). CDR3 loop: CASSTWGGHEQYF. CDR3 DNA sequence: TGCGCCAGCAGCACATGGGGGGGCCACGAGCAGTACTTC.